This T cell receptor beta chain was captured in a study of blood T cell repertoires in COVID-19. The CDR3 has 16 amino acids. V trimming: 5 bases; J trimming: 3 bases; junction bases outside the gene matches: 4. The germline CDR1 and CDR2 sequences are WNHNN and SYGVQD (reference sequence). Assay: immunoSEQ multiplex PCR; the TCRdb copy retains only in-frame clones and omits some. The sample consists of tens of thousands of clones, 80% to 90% of them appearing once. This rearrangement joins TRBV10-1 to TRBJ2-2; 12 bases align to TRBD2. The specimen sequenced was peripheral blood. The receptor comes from a woman aged 45-65 years with active COVID-19. CDR3 in DNA: TGCGCCAGCAGTCCTAGCGGGAGGGCCGACACCGGGGAGCTGTTTTTT. It encodes CASSPSGRADTGELFF.